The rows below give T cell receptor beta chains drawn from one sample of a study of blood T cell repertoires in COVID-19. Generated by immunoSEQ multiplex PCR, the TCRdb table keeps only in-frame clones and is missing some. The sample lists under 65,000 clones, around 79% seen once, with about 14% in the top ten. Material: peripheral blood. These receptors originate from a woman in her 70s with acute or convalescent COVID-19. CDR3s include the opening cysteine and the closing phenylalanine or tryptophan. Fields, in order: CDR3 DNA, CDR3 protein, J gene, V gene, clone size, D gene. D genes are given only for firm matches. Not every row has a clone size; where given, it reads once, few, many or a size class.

TGTGCCAGCAGTTTTAGCGGGGGGATGGGCAATGAGCAGTTCTTC | CASSFSGGMGNEQFF | TRBJ2-1 | TRBV6-5 | once | TRBD2
TGCGCCACCATGGGGCAGGGGAGCGCTGAAGCTTTCTTT | CATMGQGSAEAFF | TRBJ1-1 | TRBV5-1 | . | .
TGTGCCTGGAGTGTTGAGGTACTCATGAACACTGAAGCTTTCTTT | CAWSVEVLMNTEAFF | TRBJ1-1 | TRBV30 | . | .
TGTGCCAGCAGGACAGGGACGGGAGGCTACACCTTC | CASRTGTGGYTF | TRBJ1-2 | TRBV12-3/TRBV12-4 | . | TRBD1
TGTGCCTGGGGAGGCGGCTATGGCTACACCTTC | CAWGGGYGYTF | TRBJ1-2 | TRBV30 | . | .
TGTGCCAGCAGTAGAACAGGCACCTTGACCGGGGAGCTGTTTTTT | CASSRTGTLTGELFF | TRBJ2-2 | TRBV6-5 | few | .
TGTGCCACCAGCAGAGATCCAGGGGGCAGGGATCAGCCCCAGCATTTT | CATSRDPGGRDQPQHF | TRBJ1-5 | TRBV15 | . | TRBD1
TGTGCCAGAAGCTTGGTCCTCGTTGTCCCGAGGCCGGAGGATGAGCAGTTCTTC | CARSLVLVVPRPEDEQFF | TRBJ2-1 | TRBV5-3 | once | .
TGTGCCATCAGTGTTGGGAGGGATCGGCCAGATACGCAGTATTTT | CAISVGRDRPDTQYF | TRBJ2-3 | TRBV10-3 | . | TRBD2
TGTGCCAGTAGTATTGGGGTGCAGGGTTATGGCTACACCTTC | CASSIGVQGYGYTF | TRBJ1-2 | TRBV19 | . | .
TGTGCCTGGAGTGGTTTCGGACAGGGGGCCCATGGCTACACCTTC | CAWSGFGQGAHGYTF | TRBJ1-2 | TRBV30 | . | TRBD1
TGTGCCTGGAGTGTGGGGTCCCGGGGAAGATATGGCTACACCTTC | CAWSVGSRGRYGYTF | TRBJ1-2 | TRBV30 | . | .
TGTGCCAGCAGCCCAAACCTCGACAGGGGAACGTATTTTGGCACAGATACGCAGTATTTT | CASSPNLDRGTYFGTDTQYF | TRBJ2-3 | TRBV13 | . | TRBD1
TGTGCCAGCAGCCTAGCCGGGACAGGGAACACTGAAGCTTTCTTT | CASSLAGTGNTEAFF | TRBJ1-1 | TRBV11-2 | . | TRBD1
TGTGCCAGCAGCTCAGATTGGCTTTCTGGAAACACCATATATTTT | CASSSDWLSGNTIYF | TRBJ1-3 | TRBV5-8 | . | .
TGCGCCAGCGCCTCGATGGGGGGCACCGGGGAGCTGTTTTTT | CASASMGGTGELFF | TRBJ2-2 | TRBV5-1 | . | .
TGCGCCAGCAGCCAAGATTATTCGGGTCTGGAGGGCTACACCTTC | CASSQDYSGLEGYTF | TRBJ1-2 | TRBV4-1 | once | .
TGCAGCGTAAACAGGGGGATGAACACTGAAGCTTTCTTT | CSVNRGMNTEAFF | TRBJ1-1 | TRBV29-1 | once | TRBD1
TGTGCCAGCAGCTTCCGGACAGGGCCAGCGACCCAGTACTTC | CASSFRTGPATQYF | TRBJ2-5 | TRBV7-9 | . | TRBD1
TGCGCCAGCAGGTTACAGGGGGTTTCTGGGGCCAACGTCCTGACTTTC | CASRLQGVSGANVLTF | TRBJ2-6 | TRBV10-2 | . | TRBD1
TGTGCCAGCAGCTACCACGGGACTAGCACAGATACGCAGTATTTT | CASSYHGTSTDTQYF | TRBJ2-3 | TRBV5-4 | few | .
TGTGCCAGTAGTATTGCAGGGGTGAGCTATGGCTACACCTTC | CASSIAGVSYGYTF | TRBJ1-2 | TRBV19 | . | .
TGTGCCAGCAGCGCGGACAGGGCTATTAGCTCCTATAATTCACCCCTCCACTTT | CASSADRAISSYNSPLHF | TRBJ1-6 | TRBV4-2 | . | TRBD1
TGTGCCAGTAGTATTGCCCTAGCGGGCTATGGCTACACCTTC | CASSIALAGYGYTF | TRBJ1-2 | TRBV19 | few | .
TGCAGTGCTAGTAATAGCGGGGATGATGAGCAGTTCTTC | CSASNSGDDEQFF | TRBJ2-1 | TRBV20-1 | . | TRBD2
TGTGCCAGCAGCTTAAATTCGGGTTCACCCCTCCACTTT | CASSLNSGSPLHF | TRBJ1-6 | TRBV11-2 | . | .
TGTGCCAGCAGTCCTCAGGGGGCGATAAGGGCCGGGGAGCTGTTTTTT | CASSPQGAIRAGELFF | TRBJ2-2 | TRBV9 | . | TRBD1
TGTGCCATCAGTGAGGATGCTCGGGGGGGACGGGGAGAGACCCAGTACTTC | CAISEDARGGRGETQYF | TRBJ2-5 | TRBV10-3 | . | TRBD2
TGCGCCAGCAGCCCATGGACAGGGAACTACGAGCAGTACTTC | CASSPWTGNYEQYF | TRBJ2-7 | TRBV4-1 | many | TRBD1
TGCGCCAGCAGTCAATTTCTCGACAGGAGCGGGGGCGGGGAGCTGTTTTTT | CASSQFLDRSGGGELFF | TRBJ2-2 | TRBV23-1 | . | TRBD2
TGTGCCAGCAATTTCGGGACAGGTGCGGATCAGCAGTTCTTC | CASNFGTGADQQFF | TRBJ2-1 | TRBV9 | . | TRBD1
TGTGCCAGCAGCAACCAAAGAGATCAGCCCCAGCATTTT | CASSNQRDQPQHF | TRBJ1-5 | TRBV21-1 | few | .
TGTGCCAGCAGCCAAGATCTACTAGCGGGGGGGCTTAAGGAGACCCAGTACTTC | CASSQDLLAGGLKETQYF | TRBJ2-5 | TRBV4-2 | . | TRBD2
TGTGCCAGCAAGCCAGGCACCTATGGCTACACCTTC | CASKPGTYGYTF | TRBJ1-2 | TRBV2 | few | .
TGTGCCAGCAGCTTTCGAACAGGGGGCTCTGGGGCCAACGTCCTGACTTTC | CASSFRTGGSGANVLTF | TRBJ2-6 | TRBV7-6 | . | TRBD1
TGCAGTGCTAGTCCCTCATTGGGCTCAAGCCAGCCCCAGCATTTT | CSASPSLGSSQPQHF | TRBJ1-5 | TRBV20-1 | . | .
TGTGCCAGCAGTTCAATGAACACTGAAGCTTTCTTT | CASSSMNTEAFF | TRBJ1-1 | TRBV12-3/TRBV12-4 | . | .
TGTGCCAGCAGATCCCAAACAGGGGCCTATGGCTACACCTTC | CASRSQTGAYGYTF | TRBJ1-2 | TRBV5-4 | many | TRBD1
TGCGCCAGCAGTAGGACAGGGTGGGACACTGAAGCTTTCTTT | CASSRTGWDTEAFF | TRBJ1-1 | TRBV10-2 | hyperexpanded | TRBD1
TGTGCCACCAGTGATCCACCCCCCCGGGGGAGTGGAAATGAGCAGTTCTTC | CATSDPPPRGSGNEQFF | TRBJ2-1 | TRBV24-1 | once | .
TGCGCCAGTACCCGACAGGGGGAGTACACTGAAGCTTTCTTT | CASTRQGEYTEAFF | TRBJ1-1 | TRBV5-1 | . | TRBD1
TGTGCCACCAGCATTTACGGGGGTGATGGAAACACCATATATTTT | CATSIYGGDGNTIYF | TRBJ1-3 | TRBV15 | few | .
TGCGCCAGCAGTTCAGACAGGGATTGTTCGCAGCCCCAGCATTTT | CASSSDRDCSQPQHF | TRBJ1-5 | TRBV23-1 | . | TRBD1
TGTGCCAGTAGTAGGGGCCCGAGGTTCGATATGAACACTGAAGCTTTCTTT | CASSRGPRFDMNTEAFF | TRBJ1-1 | TRBV19 | . | .
TGTGCCACGTGTACCGGGACTAGGTCAGATACGCAGTATTTT | CATCTGTRSDTQYF | TRBJ2-3 | TRBV6-5 | . | TRBD2
TGTGCCAGCAGCACCGTTTTTCTCAGGGGAGACTATAACTATGGCTACACCTTC | CASSTVFLRGDYNYGYTF | TRBJ1-2 | TRBV21-1 | . | .
TGTGCCAGCAGCTTAGAGGGGACGGGACAGGCCCCCGCCGGGGAGCTGTTTTTT | CASSLEGTGQAPAGELFF | TRBJ2-2 | TRBV7-9 | . | TRBD1
TGTACCAGCAGCTCCGGGGACAGGGGTACCGGGGAGCTGTTTTTT | CTSSSGDRGTGELFF | TRBJ2-2 | TRBV9 | . | TRBD1
TGCGCCAGCAGCTCGGGACTCCAACGGACAGATACGCAGTATTTT | CASSSGLQRTDTQYF | TRBJ2-3 | TRBV5-1 | few | .
TGTGCCAGCAGAGGCGGGGGGGCCGGGGAGACCCAGTACTTC | CASRGGGAGETQYF | TRBJ2-5 | TRBV6-6 | . | TRBD2
TGTGCCAGCAACAGGGGTGGGGGGTTGGCTAGCAATCAGCCCCAGCATTTT | CASNRGGGLASNQPQHF | TRBJ1-5 | TRBV7-8 | . | TRBD1
TGTGCCAGCAGCCGGGGACAGAGAGCTAACTATGGCTACACCTTC | CASSRGQRANYGYTF | TRBJ1-2 | TRBV3-1/TRBV3-2 | . | TRBD1
TGCAGCGGGGGCAGCGACGCCCGAACATATGGCTACACCTTC | CSGGSDARTYGYTF | TRBJ1-2 | TRBV29-1 | . | .
TGTGCCAGCAGCGCCGGGACGGGAGTCTTAGGGTATGGCTACACCTTC | CASSAGTGVLGYGYTF | TRBJ1-2 | TRBV6-4 | . | .
TGTGCCTGGAGTGTACAGACAGGGAAGAGTGGCTACACCTTC | CAWSVQTGKSGYTF | TRBJ1-2 | TRBV30 | . | TRBD1
TGCGCCAGCAGCTTGGGCGGTAGCGGGGGGGCCTATCCAGATACGCAGTATTTT | CASSLGGSGGAYPDTQYF | TRBJ2-3 | TRBV5-1 | few | TRBD2
TGTGCCAGCAGCCCTGGACAGGGAAGGCCAAGGCAAGAGACCCAGTACTTC | CASSPGQGRPRQETQYF | TRBJ2-5 | TRBV27 | . | TRBD1
TGTGCCACCAGTGCTCAGGGGATTGGGGCCAACGTCCTGACTTTC | CATSAQGIGANVLTF | TRBJ2-6 | TRBV24-1 | . | .